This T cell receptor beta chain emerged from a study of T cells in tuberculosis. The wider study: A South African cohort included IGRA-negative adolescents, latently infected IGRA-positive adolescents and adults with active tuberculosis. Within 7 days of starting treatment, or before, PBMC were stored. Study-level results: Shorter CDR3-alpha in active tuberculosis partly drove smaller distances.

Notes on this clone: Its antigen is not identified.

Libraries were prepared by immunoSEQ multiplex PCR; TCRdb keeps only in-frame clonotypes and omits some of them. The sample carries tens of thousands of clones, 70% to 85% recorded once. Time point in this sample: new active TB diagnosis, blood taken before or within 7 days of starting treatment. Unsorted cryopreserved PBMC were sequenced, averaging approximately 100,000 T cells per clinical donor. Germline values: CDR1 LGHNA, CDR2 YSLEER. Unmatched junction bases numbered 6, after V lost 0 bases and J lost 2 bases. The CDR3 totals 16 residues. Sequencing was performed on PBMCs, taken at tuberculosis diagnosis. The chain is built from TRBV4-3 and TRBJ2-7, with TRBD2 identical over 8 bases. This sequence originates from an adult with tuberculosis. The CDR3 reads CASSQEAGGKTYEQYF. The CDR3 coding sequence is TGCGCCAGCAGCCAAGAGGCGGGGGGTAAGACCTACGAGCAGTACTTC.